This T cell receptor beta chain was identified in a study of shared clonotypes between healthy human individuals. CD45RO-negative, CCR7-selected cells formed the naive CD8 fraction, which excluded terminally differentiated effector memory CD45RA+ cells. Data came from immunoSEQ multiplex PCR; TCRdb stores just in-frame clones and leaves some out. The table records roughly 810,000 clones, approximately 97% of them present only once. Germline V gene sequence: CDR1 MNHEY, CDR2 SVGAGI. The CDR3 has 13 amino acids. V was pared by 5 bases and J by 3 bases, with 11 bases between. This chain connects TRBV6-5 to TRBJ2-7, with D possibly called TRBD1 or TRBD2 (5 bases each). The TCR comes from a young man in good health. What was sequenced was naive CD8+ T cells sorted from blood. CDR3 DNA sequence: TGTGCCAGCAGTAACCGGGACCTCTACGAGCAGTACTTC. It yields the protein CASSNRDLYEQYF.